This entry features one TCR beta chain sequence. Its antigen is currently unknown. This specimen comes from a study of T cell repertoires and HLA-DP antigens. Across the study: In vitro CD4+ alloreactivity was against HeLa-presented HLA-DP.

Germline loops: CDR1 SGHTA, CDR2 FQGTGA. The CDR3 length is 14 residues. Trimming cost V 5 bases and J 1 base; bases outside gene matches: 3. Method: immunoSEQ multiplex PCR; TCRdb's copy keeps in-frame clones and lacks some. This table has about 73,000 clones, around four fifths appearing once. What was sequenced was CD4+ T cells from PBMCs. The receptor comes from a man between 60 and 70 years old in good health and CMV-seronegative. V gene TRBV7-3 combines with J gene TRBJ2-5; TRBD1 agrees at 8 bases. This CDR3 reads CASSPTGVQETQYF. The CDR3 DNA reads as TGTGCCAGCAGCCCGACAGGGGTCCAAGAGACCCAGTACTTC.